The 13 T cell receptor beta chains below come from one sample, sequenced in a study of T-cell reconstitution after alpha-beta-depleted transplantation in children. Preparation of the TCRbeta library used unique molecular identifiers. A single record per CDR3 protein comes from TCRdb applying MiXCR to the PCR reads. The sample includes about 360,000 distinct CDR3 sequences, 13% of them seen just once. Sequenced material: PBMCs, taken from the stem cell graft. The receptors come from a human donor who donated a stem cell graft to a child with Fanconi anemia.

This clonotype has more than one count but fewer than ten. The J gene is TRBJ2-3, the V gene TRBV12-3 or TRBV12-4, with a possible D match to TRBD1 (5 bases). There are 15 residues in the CDR3. V lost 1 base and J 1 base, leaving 9 bases between the germline ends. This CDR3 is CASSLVGVGTDTQYF. The CDR3 DNA follows: TGTGCCAGCAGTTTAGTAGGGGTAGGCACAGATACGCAGTATTTT.

This clonotype was detected many times. The chain employs TRBV5-1 and TRBJ2-1; 8 bases agree with TRBD2. Germline CDR1 is SGHRS and CDR2 is YFSETQ. The CDR3 has 14 amino acids. V shed 5 bases, J shed 3 bases, and the junction held 4 bases outside the gene matches. The CDR3 DNA is TGCGCCAGCAGGGCGGGGGGATACTACAATGAGCAGTTCTTC. It translates to CASRAGGYYNEQFF. The whole variable domain, remainder taken from reference TRBV5-1 and TRBJ2-1, is KAGVTQTPRYLIKTRGQQVTLSCSPISGHRSVSWYQQTPGQGLQFLFEYFSETQRNKGNFPGRFSGRQFSNSRSEMNVSTLELGDSALYLCASRAGGYYNEQFFGPGTRLTVL.

The chain combines TRBV7-2 with TRBJ1-2, with a tentative D call TRBD1 (6 bases). The CDR3 covers 14 residues. V lost 5 bases and J lost 6, with 16 bases in between. In germline, CDR1 is SGHTA, CDR2 FQGNSA. The CDR3, as DNA: TGTGCCAGCAGCCCGTACAGGGTCGGGGATGGCTACACCTTC. This translates into CASSPYRVGDGYTF.

This clonotype showed up just a few times. The CDR3 protein is CAISSTGGRTEAFF. In nucleotides, the CDR3 is TGTGCCATCAGTTCGACAGGGGGAAGGACTGAAGCTTTCTTT. The rearrangement uses TRBV10-3 and TRBJ1-1; 9 bases agree with TRBD1. V lost 5 bases, J lost 5 bases, and 6 bases stayed unmatched. This CDR3 comprises 14 residues. In germline, CDR1 is ENHRY, CDR2 SYGVKD.

The chain's CDR3 is CASSYRLSGQGNYGYTF. CDR3 in DNA: TGTGCCAGCAGCTACCGACTCTCGGGACAGGGGAACTATGGCTACACCTTC. The chain couples TRBV21-1 to TRBJ1-2; the table's D call of TRBD1 was not tested on the DNA. TRBV21-1 is tagged as a pseudogene. The CDR3 is made up of 17 amino acids.

This clonotype has just a few counts. The CDR3 nucleotides read TGTGCCAGCAGCTTAACAGCGGGGGAGACAGATACGCAGTATTTT. Protein product: CASSLTAGETDTQYF. This chain links TRBV7-2 with TRBJ2-3, with TRBD2 matching 8 bases. V trimming: 2 bases; J trimming: 3 bases; junction bases outside the gene matches: 4. The CDR3 consists of 15 residues. Germline CDR1 reads SGHTA; CDR2 reads FQGNSA.

This chain uses TRBV5-1 with TRBJ1-2; D not resolved. CDR1 and CDR2 (germline): SGHRS, YFSETQ. The CDR3 covers 14 residues. Trimming removed 0 bases from V and 2 bases from J, with 8 bases in between. This chain's CDR3 is CASSLDTDNYGYTF. The DNA of the CDR3 is TGCGCCAGCAGCTTGGATACGGACAACTATGGCTACACCTTC.

There are many counts of this clonotype. This chain joins TRBV27 and TRBJ2-5, with D tentatively TRBD1 (5 bases). This CDR3 has 15 residues. V was pared by 7 bases and J by 2 bases, with 17 bases between. Looked up from germline, CDR1 is MNHEY and CDR2 is SMNVEV (reference sequence). CDR3 residues: CASKFGREVQETQYF. The CDR3 coding sequence is TGTGCCAGCAAGTTTGGCAGGGAAGTTCAAGAGACCCAGTACTTC.

This clonotype was counted only a few times. The chain employs TRBV5-1 and TRBJ2-1; D may be TRBD2 (5 bases). This CDR3 region has 16 residues. Per germline, CDR1 SGHRS and CDR2 YFSETQ. The ends were cut back, 3 bases at V and 2 bases at J, with 15 bases in the middle. CDR3 DNA: TGCGCCAGCAGCTCGGACCGGCCGAGGGCCTACAATGAGCAGTTCTTC. Translation: CASSSDRPRAYNEQFF.

The V call is TRBV2, the J call TRBJ2-4; the match to TRBD1 covers 8 bases. CDR1 and CDR2 from the germline V gene are SNHLY and FYNNEI. CDR3 size: 12 residues. After removal of 6 bases from V and 8 bases from J, the junction contained 3 bases not matched to a gene. In nucleotides, the CDR3 is TGTGCCAGCAGAGACAGGGGTGACATTCAGTACTTC. Amino acid sequence: CASRDRGDIQYF.

A remark on this clonotype: A much larger clone is a single base away; this may be a read error. The V call is TRBV20-1, the J call TRBJ1-4; 8 bases are shared with TRBD1. The CDR3 has 14 amino acids. Germline V gene lookup returns CDR1 DFQATT and CDR2 SNEGSKA (reference sequence). CDR3 DNA sequence: TGCAGTGCTAGAGACCGGGGACAGGCGGAAAAACTGTATTTT. This translates into CSARDRGQAEKLYF.

The chain is built from TRBV7-6 and TRBJ2-7; perhaps TRBD2 as D (7 bases). The CDR3 totals 18 residues. Deletions cut 5 bases from V and 3 bases from J, with 26 bases between. The germline V gene encodes CDR1 SGHVS and CDR2 FNYEAQ. DNA of the CDR3: TGTGCCAGCAGCGGCAACGAGGGGGGAGGGGAGAACTTCTACGAGCAGTACTTC. Translation: CASSGNEGGGENFYEQYF.

About this clonotype itself: No conserved phenylalanine or tryptophan is present at the end of the CDR3, so a read error is the likely explanation. Because the CDR3's place on the DNA is in doubt, the DNA is left out and the CDR3 is given as listed by TCRdb. The chain links TRBV15 to TRBJ1-2; TRBD1, the table's D call, was not compared with the DNA. Germline lookup yields CDR1 LNHNV and CDR2 YYDKDF (reference sequence). The CDR3 extends over 13 residues, inclusive of both ends. CDR3 sequence reads: CATSAAPKDREEI.